This T cell receptor beta chain was sequenced in a study of breast tumors, draining lymph nodes, adjacent tissues. TCRdb recomputed calls from the multiplex PCR reads with MiXCR, one row per CDR3 protein. This sample carries under 350,000 distinct CDR3 sequences, more than 30% of them seen once, and the ten largest clones take more than 0.95%. The germline V gene has CDR1 PRHDT and CDR2 FYEKMQ (reference sequence). CDR3 length equals 14 residues. Between the trimmed V and J ends, which lost 2 bases and 3 bases, there was a span of 8 bases. Samples came from axillary lymph nodes draining the breast cancer.

The rearrangement joins TRBV13 to TRBJ2-1; D remains ambiguous. Sequenced material: axillary lymph node tissue. The origin of this receptor is a female donor with breast cancer. Some clones in this sample may be carry-over from other donors' samples. The CDR3 spells CASSLPRSYNEQFF. The CDR3 DNA follows: TGTGCCAGCAGCTTACCCCGCAGCTACAATGAGCAGTTCTTC.